These T cell receptor beta chains were read from a single sample in a study of cytomegalovirus exposure and HLA in healthy donors. Repertoires were generated with immunoSEQ multiplex PCR, while TCRdb's copy carries only in-frame clones and drops some. The table has about 140,000 clones, just under 85% seen once; the top ten hold approximately 1.5%. The sequenced sample consisted of PBMCs. These receptors came from a young man in good health and CMV-seropositive. CDR3s include the opening cysteine and the closing phenylalanine or tryptophan. D genes are given only for firm matches. The size field is filled for only some rows; it gives once, few, many or a size class.

v_gene,d_gene,abundance,len,j_gene,CDR3nt,CDR3aa
TRBV19,.,.,12,TRBJ2-6,TGTGCCAGTAGCAGCGATAGCAACGTCCTGACTTTC,CASSSDSNVLTF
TRBV6-5,.,few,16,TRBJ1-4,TGTGCCAGCAGTTACTCGTATCAGGGATTTGATGAAAAACTGTTTTTT,CASSYSYQGFDEKLFF
TRBV28,.,.,16,TRBJ1-2,TGTGCCAGCAGTTTAGGCAGGGCCTTTTCTAACTATGGCTACACCTTC,CASSLGRAFSNYGYTF
TRBV7-9,TRBD1,once,14,TRBJ2-5,TGTGCCAGCAGGATAACAGGGACAGCCGAGACCCAGTACTTC,CASRITGTAETQYF
TRBV30,.,.,13,TRBJ1-2,TGTGCCTGGAGTCCCGGCAGGAACTATGGCTACACCTTC,CAWSPGRNYGYTF
TRBV7-2,TRBD2,.,14,TRBJ2-1,TGTGCCAGCAGGAGCGGGGGGGGAACTAATGAGCAGTTCTTC,CASRSGGGTNEQFF
TRBV27,TRBD1,once,15,TRBJ1-4,TGTGCCAGCAGTTCGGGGACAGGGGTTAATGAAAAACTGTTTTTT,CASSSGTGVNEKLFF
TRBV7-3,.,.,15,TRBJ2-3,TGTGCCAGCAGCTTAACCCCGGGGACAACAGATACGCAGTATTTT,CASSLTPGTTDTQYF
TRBV11-3,TRBD2,once,16,TRBJ2-7,TGTGCCAGCAGCCCCACCGGGACTAGCGGGAGTCGGGAGCAGTACTTC,CASSPTGTSGSREQYF
TRBV28,.,.,14,TRBJ2-3,TGTGCCAGCTCCACTAGTTGGCGCGCAGATACGCAGTATTTT,CASSTSWRADTQYF
TRBV9,.,once,15,TRBJ1-1,TGTGCCAGCAGCGCGGGGGGGAATATGAACACTGAAGCTTTCTTT,CASSAGGNMNTEAFF
TRBV19,.,.,14,TRBJ1-1,TGTGCCAGTAGTCTCAAGTGGCAGGGCCATGAAGCTTTCTTT,CASSLKWQGHEAFF
TRBV5-6,TRBD1,few,17,TRBJ1-2,TGTGCCAGCAGCCTAAGACAGGGGGCGAGTGCTAACTATGGCTACACCTTC,CASSLRQGASANYGYTF
TRBV18,.,.,12,TRBJ1-1,TGTGCCAGCGCCCCCGGGATCACTGAAGCTTTCTTT,CASAPGITEAFF
TRBV28,TRBD1,.,13,TRBJ1-2,TGTGCCAGCAATCTGGGACAGGGGAATGGCTACACCTTC,CASNLGQGNGYTF
TRBV5-1,TRBD2,.,16,TRBJ2-5,TGCGCCAGCAGCTTTAGCGGTAGCCTAGCGGTGGAGACCCAGTACTTC,CASSFSGSLAVETQYF
TRBV28,.,.,14,TRBJ1-5,TGTGCCAGCATCCCGGGAGGGAGCAATCAGCCCCAGCATTTT,CASIPGGSNQPQHF
TRBV7-9,.,.,14,TRBJ1-4,TGTGCCAGCAGCTTAACAGGGCCTAATGAAAAACTGTTTTTT,CASSLTGPNEKLFF
TRBV28,TRBD1,once,16,TRBJ1-2,TGTGCCAGCAGCCCAGGGTGGGGACAGCCAGCCTATGGCTACACCTTC,CASSPGWGQPAYGYTF
TRBV7-9,TRBD1,.,14,TRBJ2-7,TGTGCCAGCAGCTCATACAGGGGTCCCAACGAGCAGTACTTC,CASSSYRGPNEQYF
TRBV5-1,.,once,14,TRBJ1-2,TGCGCCAGCAGCGGCGGACGGGGGAACTATGGCTACACCTTC,CASSGGRGNYGYTF
TRBV5-6,.,few,14,TRBJ1-1,TGTGCCAGCAGCTGGGGCCACCCGAACACTGAAGCTTTCTTT,CASSWGHPNTEAFF
TRBV6-5,.,.,16,TRBJ1-1,TGTGCCAGCAGTAACTACGGGGGGCAGACGAACACTGAAGCTTTCTTT,CASSNYGGQTNTEAFF
TRBV25-1,.,few,12,TRBJ1-2,TGTGCCAGCAGTGGAGGGGGAAGTTACTACACCTTC,CASSGGGSYYTF
TRBV7-9,TRBD1,.,14,TRBJ1-2,TGTGCCAGCAGCCCCGACAGGGATCGGTATGGCTACACCTTC,CASSPDRDRYGYTF
TRBV2,.,.,16,TRBJ1-5,TGTGCCAGCACCCAAAGTGCCCCCCGGTCTGTGCAGCCCCAGCATTTT,CASTQSAPRSVQPQHF
TRBV7-6,TRBD2,few,14,TRBJ2-7,TGTGCCAGCAGCTTAGCGGGGGGGTCTAACGAGCAGTACTTC,CASSLAGGSNEQYF
TRBV2,.,few,14,TRBJ1-5,TGTGCCAGCAGTGATCTAGCCGTGAATCAGCCCCAGCATTTT,CASSDLAVNQPQHF
TRBV10-2,TRBD2,.,14,TRBJ2-1,TGCGCCAGCAGTGTGGGACTAGCGGGAAATGAGCAGTTCTTC,CASSVGLAGNEQFF
TRBV4-1,.,few,14,TRBJ2-7,TGCGCCAGCAGCCAAGGCGAGGGGGGGCGGGTGCAGTACTTC,CASSQGEGGRVQYF
TRBV11-2,.,.,17,TRBJ2-4,TGTGCCAGCAGCTTAGATCAGGGCACGTCCGCCAAAAACATTCAGTACTTC,CASSLDQGTSAKNIQYF
TRBV25-1,TRBD1,.,14,TRBJ1-3,TGTGCCAGCAGTGGACAGGGGTCTGGAAACACCATATATTTT,CASSGQGSGNTIYF
TRBV15,.,.,14,TRBJ2-7,TGTGCCACCAGCAGAGCTGGGGAGATCTACGAGCAGTACTTC,CATSRAGEIYEQYF
TRBV29-1,TRBD1,.,15,TRBJ1-2,TGCAGCGTTGCGCAGAGCGACAGGGGAGTTCTGGGCTACACCTTC,CSVAQSDRGVLGYTF
TRBV28,TRBD1,.,13,TRBJ1-1,TGTGCCAGCAGCCGACAGGGGGACACTGAAGCTTTCTTT,CASSRQGDTEAFF
TRBV7-2,.,.,14,TRBJ2-3,TGTGCCAGCAGCCCCCAGGAAGCCACAGATACGCAGTATTTT,CASSPQEATDTQYF
TRBV9,TRBD1,.,15,TRBJ1-1,TGTGCCAGCAGCGTAGCCGGCCAGGGGGGCACTGAAGCTTTCTTT,CASSVAGQGGTEAFF
TRBV7-9,.,few,15,TRBJ1-2,TGTGCCAGCAGCTTCGGCGGGAATGTTAACTATGGCTACACCTTC,CASSFGGNVNYGYTF
TRBV7-9,.,.,13,TRBJ1-1,TGTGCCAGCAGCTTAGATCAGGTCACTGAAGCTTTCTTT,CASSLDQVTEAFF
TRBV5-1,TRBD2,.,15,TRBJ2-3,TGCGCCAGCAGCTTGAACGGGGGGGGCACAGATACGCAGTATTTT,CASSLNGGGTDTQYF
TRBV5-1,.,.,15,TRBJ1-3,TGCGCCAGCAGCTTCAGGCCTAACTCTGGAAACACCATATATTTT,CASSFRPNSGNTIYF
TRBV29-1,TRBD2,.,13,TRBJ2-2,TGCAGCGTTGGCGGGAGAAACACCGGGGAGCTGTTTTTT,CSVGGRNTGELFF
TRBV21-1,.,.,15,TRBJ1-2,TGTGCCAGCAGCAAAGCTATGCAGGGGCGGAATGGCTACACCTTC,CASSKAMQGRNGYTF
TRBV6-1,.,.,15,TRBJ2-7,TGTGCCAGCAGTGTTCAACAGGGTACTGTATACGAGCAGTACTTC,CASSVQQGTVYEQYF
TRBV4-1,TRBD1,.,16,TRBJ1-2,TGCGCCAGCAGCCAAGATAGGGGGACAGTAAACTATGGCTACACCTTC,CASSQDRGTVNYGYTF
TRBV2,TRBD1,.,15,TRBJ1-5,TGTGCCAGCAGGCCCCAAGGGGGCAGAAATCAGCCCCAGCATTTT,CASRPQGGRNQPQHF
TRBV5-1,.,.,14,TRBJ1-1,TGCGCCAGCAGCTTGTCGACACTAGCACTTGAAGCTTTCTTT,CASSLSTLALEAFF
TRBV5-1,TRBD2,.,19,TRBJ2-3,TGCGCCAGCAGCTTCTCGGCTAGCGGGGTACTATCTAGCACAGATACGCAGTATTTT,CASSFSASGVLSSTDTQYF
TRBV28,TRBD1,.,15,TRBJ2-7,TGTGCCAGCAGGCCTACAGGGGGCGTCTCCTACGAGCAGTACTTC,CASRPTGGVSYEQYF
TRBV6-6,TRBD2,.,14,TRBJ2-5,TGTGCCAGCAGTTACTCGACTAGCTTAGAGACCCAGTACTTC,CASSYSTSLETQYF
TRBV5-1,TRBD1,.,15,TRBJ1-1,TGCGCCAGCAGCCCCCAGACAGGGCAGGTGACTGAAGCTTTCTTT,CASSPQTGQVTEAFF
TRBV27,TRBD1,once,15,TRBJ1-2,TGTGCCAGCACACCCGGGACAGGGGGCGCCTATGGCTACACCTTC,CASTPGTGGAYGYTF
TRBV28,TRBD1,.,15,TRBJ1-3,TGTGCCAGCAGTTCGGCAGGGGGCTTTCGGGACACCATATATTTT,CASSSAGGFRDTIYF
TRBV18,.,.,16,TRBJ1-5,TGTGCCAGCTCACCAATCGACCGCTCCGGGGGACAGCCCCAGCATTTT,CASSPIDRSGGQPQHF
TRBV5-4,.,once,16,TRBJ2-4,TGTGCCAGCAGCTTGGGAGCAGGCCTAGCCAAAAACATTCAGTACTTC,CASSLGAGLAKNIQYF
TRBV11-2,.,.,15,TRBJ1-2,TGTGCCAGCACTGGAATCAGGGCTCCTAACTATGGCTACACCTTC,CASTGIRAPNYGYTF
TRBV7-9,.,.,14,TRBJ1-1,TGTGCCAGCAGCACCCGACAGGACAACACTGAAGCTTTCTTT,CASSTRQDNTEAFF
TRBV6-1,TRBD1,.,14,TRBJ2-2,TGTGCCAGCAGTGCGACAGGGGAGGTCGGGGAGCTGTTTTTT,CASSATGEVGELFF
TRBV7-8,.,.,12,TRBJ2-5,TGTGCCAGCACCCCTAGTGGGGCGACCCAGTACTTC,CASTPSGATQYF
TRBV6-6,TRBD2,few,16,TRBJ2-1,TGTGCCAGCAGTCACGGACTAGCCGATACCTACAATGAGCAGTTCTTC,CASSHGLADTYNEQFF